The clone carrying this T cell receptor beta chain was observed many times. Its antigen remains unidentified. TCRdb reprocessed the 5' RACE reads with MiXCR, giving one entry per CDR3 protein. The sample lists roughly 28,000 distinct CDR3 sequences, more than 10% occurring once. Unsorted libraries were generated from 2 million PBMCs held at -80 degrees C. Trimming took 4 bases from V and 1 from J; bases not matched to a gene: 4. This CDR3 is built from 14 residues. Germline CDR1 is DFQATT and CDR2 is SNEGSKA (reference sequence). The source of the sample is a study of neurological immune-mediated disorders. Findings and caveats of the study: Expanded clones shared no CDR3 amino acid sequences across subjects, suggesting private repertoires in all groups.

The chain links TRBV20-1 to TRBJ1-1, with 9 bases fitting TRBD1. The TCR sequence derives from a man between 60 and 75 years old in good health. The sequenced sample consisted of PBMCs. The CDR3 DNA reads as TGCAGTGCTACCCCGGGACAGGGGAACACTGAAGCTTTCTTT. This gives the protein CSATPGQGNTEAFF.